This passage covers 17 T cell receptor beta chains from one sample sequenced in a study of read filtering for tumor transcriptome and immune sequencing. The library was built from roughly 400 ng RNA with molecular barcoded adaptors for alpha/delta and beta/gamma chains. Via MiXCR, TCRdb re-called the reads, giving one row per CDR3 protein. The data contain roughly 41,000 distinct CDR3 sequences, around 15% of them singletons. The sequencing input was a population of CD138-negative cells sorted from bone marrow. The receptors shown here come from a donor aged 40 or older with multiple myeloma.

CDR3 region: CASSRQSGQSTGELFF. Here the CDR3 DNA reads TGCGCCAGCAGCCGCCAGTCAGGACAGTCCACCGGGGAGCTGTTTTTT. The chain combines TRBV4-1 with TRBJ2-2; a weak D match, TRBD1 (6 bases). The CDR3 contains 16 residues. Deletions cut 4 bases from V and 4 bases from J, with 16 bases between. CDR1 and CDR2 from the germline V gene are MGHRA and YSYEKL.

Many counts were recorded for this clonotype. The chain carries TRBV20-1 and TRBJ2-5, with a weak D call TRBD2 (6 bases). The germline V gene encodes CDR1 DFQATT and CDR2 SNEGSKA (reference sequence). Trimming left V 6 bases short and J 5 bases short, with 19 bases between. The CDR3 is 14 residues long. The CDR3 reads CSAPRGAGKETQYF. In nucleotides, the CDR3 is TGCAGTGCCCCGCGCGGGGCAGGGAAGGAGACCCAGTACTTC.

This clonotype has a count of ten or more. The CDR3 loop is CASSFRRNSYEQYF. The CDR3, as DNA: TGCGCCAGCAGCTTCCGCAGGAACTCCTACGAGCAGTACTTC. V usage is TRBV5-1 and J usage is TRBJ2-7; D unresolved. V gave up 2 bases and J gave up 0 bases, with 9 bases separating them. Per germline, CDR1 SGHRS and CDR2 YFSETQ. CDR3 size: 14 residues.

In this sample, this clonotype turned up many times. The chain uses TRBV20-1 and TRBJ1-6, with D possibly matching TRBD1 (5 bases). Trimming left V 3 bases short and J 9 bases short, with 24 bases between. Germline lookup yields CDR1 DFQATT and CDR2 SNEGSKA (reference sequence). The CDR3 is 17 residues long. The CDR3 spells CSASREGLSLSSSPLHF. The DNA of the CDR3 is TGCAGTGCTAGTCGTGAGGGGTTAAGTCTTAGTTCTTCACCCCTCCACTTT.

The sample holds many counts of this clonotype. This chain connects TRBV28 to TRBJ2-5, with 8 bases lining up with TRBD2. This CDR3 is 16 amino acids long. From germline, CDR1 is MDHEN and CDR2 SYDVKM. V was clipped by 2 bases and J by 1 base; unmatched bases: 6. Here the CDR3 reads CASSLPSGPPQETQYF. The CDR3 nucleotides are TGTGCCAGCAGTTTACCTAGCGGGCCCCCCCAAGAGACCCAGTACTTC.

This clonotype was observed a few times. V usage is TRBV30 and J usage is TRBJ2-2, with 7 bases fitting TRBD2. From germline, CDR1 is GTSNPN and CDR2 SVGIG (reference sequence). The length of the CDR3 is 15 residues. Trimming removed 0 bases from V and 5 bases from J; junction bases left unmatched: 6. CDR3 in amino acids: CAWSVGAAGTGELFF. The DNA for the CDR3 is TGTGCCTGGAGTGTCGGTGCAGCGGGGACCGGGGAGCTGTTTTTT.

For this clonotype: Relative to the germline gene, one junction end is altered; a read error may explain this. The chain uses TRBV20-1 and TRBJ2-1; 11 bases align to TRBD2. Per germline, CDR1 DFQATT and CDR2 SNEGSKA (reference sequence). The CDR3 length is 17 residues. In DNA form, the CDR3 reads TGTAGTGCTAGAGATTTAACTAGCGGGAGCTCCTACAATGGGCAGTTCTTC. Translated, it gives CSARDLTSGSSYNGQFF.

This clonotype was seen repeatedly, ten times or more. This chain joins TRBV9 and TRBJ1-2; 7 nucleotides align to TRBD1. CDR3 length: 17 amino acids. CDR1 and CDR2 (germline): SGDLS, YYNGEE. V was clipped by 0 bases and J by 6 bases; unmatched bases: 14. In DNA form, the CDR3 reads TGTGCCAGCAGCGTAGGTTCCCTTCCCGCCCAGGGGGATGGCTACACCTTC. Its protein is CASSVGSLPAQGDGYTF.

This clonotype came up many times. The V and J genes are TRBV7-2 and TRBJ2-1; 10 bases agree with TRBD2. With V trimmed by 4 bases and J by 5 bases, 8 bases remained unmatched. This CDR3 has 16 amino acids. Germline values: CDR1 SGHTA, CDR2 FQGNSA. CDR3 bases: TGTGCCAGCAGCTCCAGCGGGAGGGTACCGGACAATGAGCAGTTCTTC. It translates to CASSSSGRVPDNEQFF.

In regard to this clonotype: This may arise from a read error, as a much more abundant clone is one base away. The chain employs TRBV12-3 or TRBV12-4 and TRBJ1-5, with 11 nucleotides matching TRBD1. The CDR3 covers 18 residues. CDR3 sequence reads: CASSSRTWSGQGDQPPHF. The CDR3 coding sequence is TGTGCCAGCAGCTCGCGAACCTGGTCGGGACAGGGGGATCAGCCCCCGCATTTT.

This clonotype was counted at least ten times. The rearrangement uses TRBV7-2 and TRBJ1-1; a weak D match, TRBD1 (5 bases). Trimming stripped 1 base from V and 7 bases from J, with 13 bases between. This CDR3 has 14 residues. Germline-derived CDR1 and CDR2 are SGHTA and FQGNSA. CDR3 sequence: CASSLVWGGGEAFF. The DNA for the CDR3 is TGTGCCAGCAGCTTAGTCTGGGGGGGTGGTGAAGCTTTCTTT.

This clonotype was detected many times. The J gene is TRBJ2-3, the V gene TRBV5-1, with 7 positions matching TRBD2. Looked up from germline, CDR1 is SGHRS and CDR2 is YFSETQ. The CDR3 covers 15 residues. Trimming removed 2 bases from V and 0 bases from J; junction bases left unmatched: 3. DNA of the CDR3: TGCGCCAGCAGCTTCCAAGCGGGGAGCACAGATACGCAGTATTTT. Translated, it gives CASSFQAGSTDTQYF.

This clonotype was detected many times. One junction end disagrees with the germline gene, perhaps due to a read error. The chain carries TRBV5-1 and TRBJ2-7, with 9 bases that match TRBD2. Germline CDR1 SGHRS, CDR2 YFSETQ. This CDR3 spans 14 amino acids. The CDR3 protein is CASSLAGSSYEQYF. The CDR3 DNA reads TGTGCCAGCAGTCTAGCGGGAAGCTCCTACGAGCAGTACTTC.

The chain carries TRBV29-1 and TRBJ2-5; D not resolved. Trimming removed 2 bases at V and 4 bases at J, with 5 bases between. Per the germline V gene, CDR1 is SQVTM and CDR2 is ANQGSEA. CDR3 size: 11 residues. CDR3 nucleotides: TGCAGCGTTGAACCCCTAGAGACCCAGTACTTC. It encodes CSVEPLETQYF.

This clonotype was found many times. V usage is TRBV2 and J usage is TRBJ2-3; TRBD2 might be the D (5 bases). The germline V gene has CDR1 SNHLY and CDR2 FYNNEI. V gave up 6 bases and J gave up 4 bases, with 11 bases separating them. This CDR3 is 13 amino acids long. The CDR3 region is CASSVLRADTQYF. The CDR3 DNA sequence: TGTGCCAGCAGCGTCTTGCGGGCAGATACGCAGTATTTT.

V usage is TRBV7-9 and J usage is TRBJ2-5, with D perhaps matching TRBD2 (5 bases). The CDR3 has 15 residues. V shed 2 bases and J shed 1 base, with 11 bases lying between them. The germline V gene encodes CDR1 SEHNR and CDR2 FQNEAQ (reference sequence). DNA of the CDR3: TGTGCCAGCAGCTTATTGGGAGCGGCCCAAGAGACCCAGTACTTC. Protein: CASSLLGAAQETQYF.

This clonotype was counted many times. The CDR3 sequence: CSVVRGQGTYGYTF. The CDR3 nucleotides read TGCAGCGTTGTCCGCGGACAGGGGACCTATGGCTACACCTTC. This chain joins TRBV29-1 and TRBJ1-2, with 9 bases identical to TRBD1. The CDR3 length is 14 residues. The V segment lost 4 bases and the J segment 4 bases; nucleotides outside the gene matches: 7. CDR1 is SQVTM and CDR2 is ANQGSEA in the germline V gene.